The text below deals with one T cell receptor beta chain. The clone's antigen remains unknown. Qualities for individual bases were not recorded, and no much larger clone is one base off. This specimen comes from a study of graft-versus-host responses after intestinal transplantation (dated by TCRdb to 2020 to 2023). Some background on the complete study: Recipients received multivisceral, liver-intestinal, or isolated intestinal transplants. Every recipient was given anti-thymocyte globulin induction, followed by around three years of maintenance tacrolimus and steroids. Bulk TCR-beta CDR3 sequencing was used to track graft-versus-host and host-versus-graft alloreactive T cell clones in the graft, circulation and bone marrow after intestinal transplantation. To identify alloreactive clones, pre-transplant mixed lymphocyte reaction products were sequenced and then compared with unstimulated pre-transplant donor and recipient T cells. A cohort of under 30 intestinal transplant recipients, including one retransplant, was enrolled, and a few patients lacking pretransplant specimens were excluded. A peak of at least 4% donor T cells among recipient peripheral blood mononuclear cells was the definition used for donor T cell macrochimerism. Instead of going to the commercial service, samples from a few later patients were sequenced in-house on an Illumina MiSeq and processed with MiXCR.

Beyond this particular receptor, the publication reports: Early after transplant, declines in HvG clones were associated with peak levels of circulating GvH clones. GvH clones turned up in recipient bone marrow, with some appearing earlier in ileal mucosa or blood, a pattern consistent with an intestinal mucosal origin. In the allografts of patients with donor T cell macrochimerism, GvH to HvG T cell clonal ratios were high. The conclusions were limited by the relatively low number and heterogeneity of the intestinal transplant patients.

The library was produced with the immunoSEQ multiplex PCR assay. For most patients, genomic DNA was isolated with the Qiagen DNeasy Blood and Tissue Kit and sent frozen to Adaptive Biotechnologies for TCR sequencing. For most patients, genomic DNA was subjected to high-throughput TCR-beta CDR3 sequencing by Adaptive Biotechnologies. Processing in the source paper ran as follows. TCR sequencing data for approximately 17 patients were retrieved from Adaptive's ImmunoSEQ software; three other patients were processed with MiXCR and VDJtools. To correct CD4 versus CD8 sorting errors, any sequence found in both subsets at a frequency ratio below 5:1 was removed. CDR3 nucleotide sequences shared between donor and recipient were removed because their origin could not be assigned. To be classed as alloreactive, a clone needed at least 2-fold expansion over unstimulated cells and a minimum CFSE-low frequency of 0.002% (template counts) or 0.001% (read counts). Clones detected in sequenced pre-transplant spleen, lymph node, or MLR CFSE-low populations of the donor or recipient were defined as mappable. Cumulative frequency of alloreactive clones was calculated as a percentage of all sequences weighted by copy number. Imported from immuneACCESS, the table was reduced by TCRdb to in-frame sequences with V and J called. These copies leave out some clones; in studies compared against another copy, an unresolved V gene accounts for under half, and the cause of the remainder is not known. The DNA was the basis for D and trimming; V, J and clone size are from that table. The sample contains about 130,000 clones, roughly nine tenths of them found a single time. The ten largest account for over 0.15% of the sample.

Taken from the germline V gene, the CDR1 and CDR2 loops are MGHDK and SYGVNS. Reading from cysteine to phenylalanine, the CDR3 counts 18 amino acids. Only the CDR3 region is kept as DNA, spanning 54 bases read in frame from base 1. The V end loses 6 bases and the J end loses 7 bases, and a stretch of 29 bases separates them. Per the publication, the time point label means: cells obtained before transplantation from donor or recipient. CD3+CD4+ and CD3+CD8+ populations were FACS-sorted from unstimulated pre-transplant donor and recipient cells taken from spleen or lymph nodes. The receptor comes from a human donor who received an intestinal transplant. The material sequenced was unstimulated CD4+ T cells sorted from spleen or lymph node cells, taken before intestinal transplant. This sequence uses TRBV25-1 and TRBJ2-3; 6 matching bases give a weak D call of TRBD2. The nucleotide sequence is TGTGCCAGCAGGCTGCTGAACTTAGTGGCGGGGACCCCACATACGCAGTATTTT. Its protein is CASRLLNLVAGTPHTQYF.